The 25 T cell receptor beta chains presented below share a single source sample, sequenced in a study of vaccination and CD4 T cells after COVID-19. For these receptors, no antigen is known. At the Johns Hopkins FTIC core, DNA taken from cultured CD4+ T cells was sequenced by way of the Oncomine TCR Beta short-read assay. TCRdb recomputed calls from the PCR reads with MiXCR, one row per CDR3 protein. The data contain nearly 8,000 distinct CDR3 sequences, 50% to 75% of them seen just once; the ten biggest clones take up around a third. The treatment was: roughly 10-day PBMC culture with coronavirus spike peptide pools or control peptides (ViraFEST assay). Sequenced input: CD4+ T cells from blood, cultured in vitro. These receptors all stem from a human donor who had recovered from COVID-19.

This chain's CDR3 is CASSQGTGGHYGYTF. The DNA for the CDR3 is TGCGCCAGCAGCCAAGGGACAGGGGGCCACTATGGCTACACCTTC. V gene TRBV4-1 combines with J gene TRBJ1-2, with 11 bases matching TRBD1. The CDR3 is made up of 15 amino acids. Germline trimming cut 1 base from V and 3 bases from J; bases unmatched to any gene: 1. Per the germline V gene, CDR1 is MGHRA and CDR2 is YSYEKL.

J is TRBJ2-2 and V is TRBV20-1; 8 bases are shared with TRBD1. CDR3 length equals 15 residues. Looked up from germline, CDR1 is DFQATT and CDR2 is SNEGSKA (reference sequence). V shed 6 bases, J shed 7 bases, and the junction held 13 bases outside the gene matches. This CDR3 is CSARGRDGAFGELFF. The CDR3 coding sequence is TGCAGTGCCAGGGGGCGGGACGGTGCTTTCGGGGAGCTGTTTTTT.

This clonotype was counted a few times. The rearrangement uses TRBV20-1 and TRBJ1-1, with 8 bases identical to TRBD1. Germline trimming cut 6 bases from V and 4 bases from J; bases unmatched to any gene: 13. The germline gives CDR1 DFQATT, CDR2 SNEGSKA (reference sequence). This CDR3 is 15 amino acids long. DNA of the CDR3: TGCAGTGCAACCCCCGGGGCAGGGGGCTTCACTGAAGCTTTCTTT. Encoded protein: CSATPGAGGFTEAFF.

V is TRBV6-1 and J is TRBJ1-5; D is possibly TRBD1 (6 bases). Trimming shortened V by 6 bases and J by 3 bases, and 12 bases separated the two germline ends. The germline gives CDR1 MNHNS, CDR2 SASEGT. The CDR3 consists of 14 residues. The CDR3 spells CASRYGQNNQPQHF. CDR3 nucleotide sequence: TGTGCCAGCAGGTATGGACAGAACAATCAGCCCCAGCATTTT.

This chain connects TRBV6-2 or TRBV6-3 to TRBJ1-5; perhaps TRBD1 as D (6 bases). The CDR3 is 17 residues long. V lost 2 bases to trimming and J lost 0 bases, with 14 bases between them. The germline CDR1 and CDR2 sequences are MNHEY and SVGEGT. The CDR3, as DNA: TGTGCCAGCAGTTACCACAGGGATTGGTATAGCAATCAGCCCCAGCATTTT. Its protein product is CASSYHRDWYSNQPQHF.

The rearrangement links TRBV7-2 to TRBJ2-5; D perhaps matches TRBD1 (7 bases). Trimming left V 5 bases short and J 2 bases short, with 21 bases between. CDR1 and CDR2 (germline): SGHTA, FQGNSA. There are 17 residues in the CDR3. The DNA for the CDR3 is TGTGCCAGCAGCCCAGGGGGGAGTGGCCGAATACAAGAGACCCAGTACTTC. Its protein is CASSPGGSGRIQETQYF.

The V gene is TRBV12-3 or TRBV12-4, the J gene TRBJ2-7; D not certain. The CDR3 is made up of 12 amino acids. Trimming shortened V by 5 bases and J by 4 bases, and 9 bases separated the two germline ends. The CDR3 coding sequence is TGTGCCAGCAGTCTCAGCAGGTACGAGCAGTACTTC. This translates into CASSLSRYEQYF.

The chain employs TRBV19 and TRBJ1-5; D not resolved. V was cut by 2 bases and J by 2 bases, with 13 bases left in between. The CDR3 covers 16 residues. The germline V gene encodes CDR1 LNHDA and CDR2 SQIVND (reference sequence). The CDR3 DNA reads as TGTGCCAGTAGTATAATGTGGGATCAGGGCAATCAGCCCCAGCATTTT. Its protein product is CASSIMWDQGNQPQHF.

This clonotype was picked up a small number of times. A junction boundary mismatches the germline segment, possibly from a read error. The rearrangement joins TRBV27 to TRBJ1-1, with 9 nucleotides matching TRBD1. CDR3 length: 14 residues. Germline CDR1 MNHEY, CDR2 SMNVEV (reference sequence). Written as DNA, the CDR3 is TGTGCCAGTAGTTCACAGGGGGCAAACACTGAAGCTTTCTTT. It translates to CASSSQGANTEAFF.

V gene TRBV6-5 combines with J gene TRBJ1-2, with 7 bases fitting TRBD1. The CDR3 extends over 15 amino acids. J lost 7 bases, V lost 0 bases, and 8 bases had no gene match. CDR1 is MNHEY and CDR2 is SVGAGI in the germline V gene. In DNA form, the CDR3 reads TGTGCCAGCAGTTACTCGGTACAGGGGATCTCTGGCTACACCTTC. Its translation is CASSYSVQGISGYTF.

The chain uses TRBV6-1 and TRBJ2-7, with TRBD1 as a possible D gene (7 bases). This CDR3 has 14 amino acids. Germline-derived CDR1 and CDR2 are MNHNS and SASEGT. With 5 bases removed from V and 4 bases from J, the gap between germline ends came to 15 bases. This chain's CDR3 is CASSHRGTVYEQYF. Written as DNA, the CDR3 is TGTGCCAGCAGTCACCGGGGGACAGTTTACGAGCAGTACTTC.

The chain joins TRBV6-1 to TRBJ2-7; 14 nucleotides agree with TRBD2. This CDR3 has 16 amino acids. V lost 6 bases to trimming and J lost 0 bases; unmatched junction nucleotides: 4. From germline, CDR1 is MNHNS and CDR2 SASEGT. In DNA form, the CDR3 reads TGTGCCAGCAGCTGGACTAGCGGGGGGAGCTCCTACGAGCAGTACTTC. Its translation is CASSWTSGGSSYEQYF.

The rearrangement links TRBV20-1 to TRBJ1-2, with 7 bases identical to TRBD1. Germline CDR1 and CDR2: DFQATT and SNEGSKA (reference sequence). There are 16 residues in the CDR3. The junction had 13 bases not matched to a gene; V was cut back by 0 bases and J by 6 bases. In DNA form, the CDR3 reads TGCAGTGCTAGAGATCCAGGGGGTGTGTCGAGCGATGGCTACACCTTC. Encoded protein: CSARDPGGVSSDGYTF.

The chain uses TRBV11-3 and TRBJ2-2; D may be TRBD1 (6 bases). Germline lookup yields CDR1 SGHNT and CDR2 YENEEA. The CDR3 extends over 15 amino acids. V was shortened by 1 base and J by 4 bases, with 10 bases between the two germline ends. The CDR3: CASSLGGPFTGELFF. The CDR3 coding sequence is TGTGCCAGCAGCTTAGGGGGGCCCTTCACCGGGGAGCTGTTTTTT.

This rearrangement joins TRBV20-1 to TRBJ1-5, with TRBD1 matching 11 bases. The CDR3 contains 19 residues. Germline assignment: CDR1 DFQATT and CDR2 SNEGSKA (reference sequence). V shed 5 bases, J shed 0 bases, and the junction held 15 bases outside the gene matches. The CDR3 DNA sequence: TGCAGTGCTCGTTCCCCCGGGACAGGGGGAGTAAATAGCAATCAGCCCCAGCATTTT. Encoded protein: CSARSPGTGGVNSNQPQHF.

The V gene is TRBV20-1, the J gene TRBJ2-5; possibly TRBD1 or TRBD2 for D (5 bases each). The germline V gene has CDR1 DFQATT and CDR2 SNEGSKA (reference sequence). The CDR3 extends over 12 amino acids. V was pared by 2 bases and J by 2 bases, with 6 bases between. Here the CDR3 reads CSARWGQETQYF. The CDR3 DNA sequence: TGCAGTGCTAGATGGGGGCAAGAGACCCAGTACTTC.

This sequence joins TRBV28 and TRBJ1-3, with no clear D. V was clipped by 11 bases and J by 4 bases, with 9 bases between them. CDR1 is MDHEN, CDR2 SYDVKM, per germline. The CDR3 is 11 amino acids. This CDR3 is CASGSGNTIYF. The CDR3 DNA follows: TGTGCCTCCGGGTCAGGAAACACCATATATTTT.

The rearrangement joins TRBV11-2 to TRBJ1-1; D is undetermined. The germline V and J ends were trimmed by 2 bases and 0 bases, with 22 bases remaining between them. CDR3 size: 19 residues. Germline V gene lookup returns CDR1 SGHAT and CDR2 FQNNGV. CDR3 protein: CASSLFRERFASMNTEAFF. The CDR3, as DNA: TGTGCCAGCAGCTTATTCCGCGAGAGGTTTGCCAGCATGAACACTGAAGCTTTCTTT.

The rearrangement uses TRBV20-1 and TRBJ2-2; TRBD2 matches 9 bases. Germline values: CDR1 DFQATT, CDR2 SNEGSKA (reference sequence). This CDR3 comprises 14 residues. Trimming removed 2 bases from V and 4 bases from J; junction bases left unmatched: 2. The CDR3, as DNA: TGCAGTGCTAGAAGCGGGGGGACCACCGGGGAGCTGTTTTTT. It translates to CSARSGGTTGELFF.

Only a few counts were recorded for this clonotype. The rearrangement uses TRBV6-1 and TRBJ1-6; tentative D call: TRBD1 (5 bases). The CDR3 has 13 residues. Looked up from germline, CDR1 is MNHNS and CDR2 is SASEGT. V was clipped by 7 bases and J by 9 bases, with 13 bases between them. This chain's CDR3 is CASIRSGGSPLHF. The CDR3 nucleotides are TGTGCCAGCATTAGAAGTGGGGGTTCACCCCTCCACTTT.

The chain links TRBV6-1 to TRBJ2-1, with D hard to call. Per germline, CDR1 MNHNS and CDR2 SASEGT. The CDR3 covers 12 residues. With 7 bases removed from V and 4 bases from J, the gap between germline ends came to 8 bases. CDR3 sequence (DNA): TGTGCCAGCACGGAGAGTTACAATGAGCAGTTCTTC. Translating it yields CASTESYNEQFF.

The J gene is TRBJ2-1, the V gene TRBV27; 8 bases agree with TRBD2. The CDR3 spans 17 residues. CDR1 is MNHEY and CDR2 is SMNVEV in the germline V gene (reference sequence). V lost 2 bases, J lost 5 bases, and 11 bases stayed unmatched. The CDR3 nucleotides read TGTGCCAGCAGTTTACTCGGAGCGGGAGTAATTGACAATGAGCAGTTCTTC. Its translation: CASSLLGAGVIDNEQFF.

CDR3 nucleotides: TGCGCCAGCGGAGGACAGGGAGGGGGGGAGCTGTTTTTT. Protein sequence: CASGGQGGGELFF. V and J are TRBV10-2 and TRBJ2-2; D is possibly TRBD1 (8 bases). The CDR3 runs 13 residues. Germline V CDR1 and CDR2: WSHSY, SAAADI. With 8 bases removed from V and 8 bases from J, the gap between germline ends came to 15 bases.

This clonotype was seen only a few times. This rearrangement joins TRBV19 to TRBJ1-5; perhaps TRBD1 as D (6 bases). Between the trimmed V and J ends, which lost 5 bases and 15 bases, there was a span of 26 bases. CDR3 length: 15 amino acids. From germline, CDR1 is LNHDA and CDR2 SQIVND (reference sequence). This CDR3 is CASSGRGGFWEQRHF. In DNA, the CDR3 is TGTGCCAGTAGTGGAAGAGGGGGGTTTTGGGAACAACGGCATTTT.

The chain joins TRBV7-2 to TRBJ1-2, with 8 bases fitting TRBD1. This CDR3 region has 14 residues. V shed 4 bases and J 2 bases; nucleotides not matched to a gene: 3. CDR1 SGHTA and CDR2 FQGNSA come from the germline V gene. The CDR3 DNA is TGTGCCAGCAGCTGGGGACAGGAGAACTATGGCTACACCTTC. Encoded protein: CASSWGQENYGYTF.